This T cell receptor beta chain is drawn from a study of PD-1 blockade in classical Hodgkin lymphoma. Study-wide context: The study gave patients nivolumab 3 mg/kg intravenously every 2 weeks.

With respect to this clone: The target antigen is unknown.

Every one of the patients relapsed after autologous stem cell transplantation (brentuximab vedotin exposure was variable). This CDR3 region has 16 residues. Germline values: CDR1 WSHSY, CDR2 SAAADI. V was pared by 7 bases and J by 0 bases, with 5 bases of the junction left unmatched. Findings and limits, study-wide: The diversity seen at baseline in complete responders resembled that of newly diagnosed patients.

TCRdb's copy holds only in-frame clones and misses some; the assay was immunoSEQ multiplex PCR. The sample records 6,000 to 6,500 clones, roughly 80% being singletons. The chain employs TRBV10-2 and TRBJ2-5; 13 positions match TRBD2. The TCR originated in a human donor with classical Hodgkin lymphoma. The sequencing here drew on peripheral blood mononuclear cells (PBMCs), taken at baseline. The chain's CDR3 is CASNGLAGEDQETQYF. The CDR3 DNA sequence: TGCGCCAGCAATGGACTAGCGGGAGAAGACCAAGAGACCCAGTACTTC.